The rows below give T cell receptor beta chains drawn from one sample of a study of patients and donors after allogeneic stem cell transplantation. TCRdb used MiXCR to reprocess the RT-PCR reads, holding one entry per CDR3 protein. Of about a million distinct CDR3 sequences in the sample, 15% to 20% are singletons; the top ten hold 5% to 6.5%. The sample consisted of blood, either unsorted or a sorted T cell fraction (not recorded which). The receptors originated from a human donor who was either an allogeneic HSCT recipient or a stem cell or donor lymphocyte infusion donor (not recorded which). It is not recorded whose cells these are; they may come from a transplant donor. Each CDR3 is given with its conserved first and last residue.

v_gene	CDR3aa
TRBV5-5	CASSHLGQGTTNTGELFF
TRBV20-1	CSPTGGRGNTEAFF
TRBV20-1	CSETRILPGVRAEAFF
TRBV12-3/TRBV12-4	CASSSTGTGIEAFF
TRBV12-3/TRBV12-4	CASSRTPAFYEQYF
TRBV11-2	CASSLESGGSTDTQYF
TRBV5-1	CASSMDWPGVDEQYF
TRBV12-3/TRBV12-4	CASSPGTGVTYNEQFF
TRBV7-8	CASSQAPGNTEAFF
TRBV24-1	CATSVTNRGSEQFF
TRBV12-3/TRBV12-4	CASNILAGLYNEQFF
TRBV11-2	CASSLTGQGAVAKNIQYF